This section outlines one T cell receptor (beta chain) sequence together with its context. Its specificity is not known. In germline, CDR1 is SQVTM, CDR2 ANQGSEA. The CDR3 is made up of 13 amino acids. Trimming took off 6 bases at V and 7 bases at J, with 17 bases between the two ends. The authors incorporated unique molecular identifiers into the TCR beta cDNA libraries. T cells numbering 1 to 10 million yielded approximately 500,000 cDNA molecules. TCRdb called the PCR reads again in MiXCR, with one record for every CDR3 protein. The sample has more than 450,000 distinct CDR3 sequences; about 40% are singletons. The sample originates from a study of post-analysis software for immune sequencing data. The wider study: Relapsing-remitting, secondary progressive and progressive-relapsing forms made up the multiple sclerosis disease courses.

General study findings and limits: Patients with multiple sclerosis recorded significantly lower normalized Chao1 diversity than controls, the study found. Batch-matched samples strongly co-clustered by F measure. There were four or five TRBV segments more frequent in patients than controls, and TRBV5-6, TRBV5-1 and TRBV20-1 were among them.

This chain links TRBV29-1 with TRBJ2-3; D is undetermined. This receptor was taken from a girl aged 5 to 17 with multiple sclerosis. Specimen: blood. In nucleotides, the CDR3 is TGCAGCGTCCTTCCCCAGGTGCTAAATACGCAGTATTTT. It codes for CSVLPQVLNTQYF.